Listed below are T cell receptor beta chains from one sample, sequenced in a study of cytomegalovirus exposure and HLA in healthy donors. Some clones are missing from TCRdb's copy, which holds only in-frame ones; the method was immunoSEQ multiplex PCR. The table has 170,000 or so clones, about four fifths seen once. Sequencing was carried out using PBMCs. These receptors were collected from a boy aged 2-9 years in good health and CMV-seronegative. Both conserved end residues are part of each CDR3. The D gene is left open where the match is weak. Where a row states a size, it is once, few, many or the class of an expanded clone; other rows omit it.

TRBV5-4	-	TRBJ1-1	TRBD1	TGTGCCAGCAGCTTGTCGACAGGGGTGGACACTGAAGCTTTCTTT	CASSLSTGVDTEAFF
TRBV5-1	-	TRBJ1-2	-	TGCGCCAGCAGCTTGTACGGGGATGGCTACACCTTC	CASSLYGDGYTF
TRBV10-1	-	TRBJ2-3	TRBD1	TGCGCCAGCAGCGGGACAGGGGAGGGGGATACGCAGTATTTT	CASSGTGEGDTQYF
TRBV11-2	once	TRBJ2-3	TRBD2	TGTGCCAGCAGTAGGCGGGAGAGCGGGACAGATACGCAGTATTTT	CASSRRESGTDTQYF
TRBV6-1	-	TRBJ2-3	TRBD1	TGTGCCAGCAGTGACTGGACAGGGCCAGATACGCAGTATTTT	CASSDWTGPDTQYF
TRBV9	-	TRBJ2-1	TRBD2	TGTGCCAGCAGCGTAGAGGGTAGCGGGAGCTATGAGCAGTTCTTC	CASSVEGSGSYEQFF
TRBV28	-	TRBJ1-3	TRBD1	TGTGCCAGCAGTTTAACCTCCGGGACAGGGGGAAACACCATATATTTT	CASSLTSGTGGNTIYF
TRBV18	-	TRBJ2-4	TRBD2	TGTGCCAGCTCACCACTATTCGGCGGGAGAAACATTCAGTACTTC	CASSPLFGGRNIQYF
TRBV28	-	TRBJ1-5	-	TGTGCCAGCAGTTACGGTAGCAATCAGCCCCAGCATTTT	CASSYGSNQPQHF
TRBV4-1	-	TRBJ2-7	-	TGCGCCAGCAGCCCACAGGGGGGGGGCCCCTACGAGCAGTACTTC	CASSPQGGGPYEQYF
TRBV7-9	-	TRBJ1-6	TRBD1	TGTGCCAGCAGCATCAGAGGACAGGCCAATTCACCCCTCCACTTT	CASSIRGQANSPLHF
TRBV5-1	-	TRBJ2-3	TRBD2	TGCGCCAGCAGCTGGGCCGGGACTAGCGGGGCTGATACGCAGTATTTT	CASSWAGTSGADTQYF
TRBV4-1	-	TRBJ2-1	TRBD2	TGCGCCAGCAGCCACCCGGAGACTAGCGGGAGCCATGAGCAGTTCTTC	CASSHPETSGSHEQFF
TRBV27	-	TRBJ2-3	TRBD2	TGTGCCAGCAGTTTTCGGGGGAGGGCCACAGATACGCAGTATTTT	CASSFRGRATDTQYF
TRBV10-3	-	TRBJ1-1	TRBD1	TGTGCCATCACTCCGGGACAGGGGAACGCTGAAGCTTTCTTT	CAITPGQGNAEAFF
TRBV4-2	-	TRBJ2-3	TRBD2	TGTGCCAGCAGCCAGAGGCTAGCGGGAGGGCCGAGCACAGATACGCAGTATTTT	CASSQRLAGGPSTDTQYF
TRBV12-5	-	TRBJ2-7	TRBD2	TGTGCTAGTGGTTTGGGACTAGCGGGAAACGAGCAGTACTTC	CASGLGLAGNEQYF
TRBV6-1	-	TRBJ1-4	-	TGTGTCAGCAGTCAGTGGGGGGGAGTAAATGAAAAACTGTTTTTT	CVSSQWGGVNEKLFF
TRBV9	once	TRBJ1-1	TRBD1	TGTGCCAGCAGCGTCGGGACAGGGTTCGCTGAAGCTTTCTTT	CASSVGTGFAEAFF
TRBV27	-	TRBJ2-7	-	TGTGCCAGCAGTTCCGGGACAGCGGGGGTGCAGTACTTC	CASSSGTAGVQYF
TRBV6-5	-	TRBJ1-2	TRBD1	TGTGCCAGCAGTTTGACAGGGGGGTATGGCTACACCTTC	CASSLTGGYGYTF
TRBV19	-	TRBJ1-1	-	TGTGCCAGTAGTGACAGCCAGAACACTGAAGCTTTCTTT	CASSDSQNTEAFF
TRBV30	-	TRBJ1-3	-	TGTGCCTGCCCCGGGGACTCTGGAAACACCATATATTTT	CACPGDSGNTIYF
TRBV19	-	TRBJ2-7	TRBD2	TGTGCCAGTAGTACCCGGACTAGCGGGAGAGGTCCCGAGCAGTACTTC	CASSTRTSGRGPEQYF
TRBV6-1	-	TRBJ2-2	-	TGTGCCAGCAGTGAGCCGGGACTTCCCGGGACCGGGGAGCTGTTTTTT	CASSEPGLPGTGELFF
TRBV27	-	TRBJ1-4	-	TGTGCCAGCAGTTTAACAGGGAGGGGGGATGAAAAACTGTTTTTT	CASSLTGRGDEKLFF
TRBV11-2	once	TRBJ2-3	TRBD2	TGTGCCAGCAGCTTAGGATGGGTCGTAGCGGGACTGTTCACAGATACGCAGTATTTT	CASSLGWVVAGLFTDTQYF
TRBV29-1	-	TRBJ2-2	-	TGCAGCGTTAAGGGACTCGTAGTGGGTAACACCGGGGAGCTGTTTTTT	CSVKGLVVGNTGELFF
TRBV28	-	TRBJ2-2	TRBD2	TGTGCCAGCAGCCCCGACCGACTAGCAGAGAACACCGGGGAGCTGTTTTTT	CASSPDRLAENTGELFF
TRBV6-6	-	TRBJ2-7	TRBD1	TGTGCCAGCAGCGAAAGGGACAGATACTACGAGCAGTACTTC	CASSERDRYYEQYF
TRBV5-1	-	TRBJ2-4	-	TGCGCCAGCAGCTTCCGTGGGGCGGACAAAAACATTCAGTACTTC	CASSFRGADKNIQYF
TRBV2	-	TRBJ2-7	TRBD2	TGTGCCAGCAGGGCACCGGGACTAGCGTCATACTACGAGCAGTACTTC	CASRAPGLASYYEQYF
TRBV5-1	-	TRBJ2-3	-	TGCGCCAGCAGCTTGGGTATGAGCACAGATACGCAGTATTTT	CASSLGMSTDTQYF
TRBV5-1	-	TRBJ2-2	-	TGCGCCAGCAGCTTGGTGGCAGGCGCGAACACCGGGGAGCTGTTTTTT	CASSLVAGANTGELFF
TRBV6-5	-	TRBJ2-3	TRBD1	TGTGCCAGCAGTGTAGCGACAGGGACAGATACGCAGTATTTT	CASSVATGTDTQYF
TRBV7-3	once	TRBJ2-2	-	TGTGCCAGCAGCTTAATACCCACCGGGTACACCGGGGAGCTGTTTTTT	CASSLIPTGYTGELFF
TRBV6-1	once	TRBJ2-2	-	TGTGCCAGCTCTAGCCGACCGAACACCGGGGAGCTGTTTTTT	CASSSRPNTGELFF
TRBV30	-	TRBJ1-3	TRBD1	TGTGCCTGGAGTGTTTGGGCCCGACAGGGTGACACCATATATTTT	CAWSVWARQGDTIYF
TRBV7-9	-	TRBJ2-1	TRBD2	TGTGCCAGCAGCTCTACCGGGACTAGTTACAATGAGCAGTTCTTC	CASSSTGTSYNEQFF
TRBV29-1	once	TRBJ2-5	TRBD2	TGCAGCGTTGGACTAGCGGAAGAGACCCAGTACTTC	CSVGLAEETQYF
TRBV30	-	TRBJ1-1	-	TGTGCCTGGAGATTAGGGGTACCGAACACTGAAGCTTTCTTT	CAWRLGVPNTEAFF
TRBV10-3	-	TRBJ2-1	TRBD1	TGTGCCATCCGGGACAGGGACAATGAGCAGTTCTTC	CAIRDRDNEQFF
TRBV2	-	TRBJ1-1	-	TGTGCCAGCAGTGACTGGGGCCGAGCGGCTTTCTTT	CASSDWGRAAFF
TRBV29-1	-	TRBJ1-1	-	TGCAGCGTTGAACGGGGGGCTGAAGCTTTCTTT	CSVERGAEAFF
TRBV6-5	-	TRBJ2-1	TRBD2	TGTGCCAGCAGGCCCGGGACTAGCGGGAGTGGTGAGCAGTTCTTC	CASRPGTSGSGEQFF
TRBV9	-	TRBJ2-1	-	TGTGCCAGCAGCGTAGACCAAAAAGACTACCCTGGGCAGTTCTTC	CASSVDQKDYPGQFF
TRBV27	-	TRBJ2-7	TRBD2	TGTGCCAGCAGTTTAGGCGGCTCGGGAAGCGGGAGGGCCCAAGAGCAGTACTTC	CASSLGGSGSGRAQEQYF
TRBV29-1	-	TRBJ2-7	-	TGCAGCGTTGTCCTACCTAGCTACGAGCAGTACTTC	CSVVLPSYEQYF
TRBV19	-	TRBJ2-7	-	TGTGCCAGTAGTATAGCCCCGATCTACGAGCAGTACTTC	CASSIAPIYEQYF
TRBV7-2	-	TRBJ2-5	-	TGTGCCAGCAGCTTATCACGGGAAGAGACCCAGTACTTC	CASSLSREETQYF
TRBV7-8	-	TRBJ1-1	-	TGTGCCAGCAGCGCTCGGGACACCTTCACTGAAGCTTTCTTT	CASSARDTFTEAFF
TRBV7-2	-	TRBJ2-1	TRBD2	TGTGCCAGCAGCTTAACTAGCGGACCCTACAATGAGCAGTTCTTC	CASSLTSGPYNEQFF
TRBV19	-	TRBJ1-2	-	TGTGCCAGTAGTATCTCCCTCCGCTATGGCTACACCTTC	CASSISLRYGYTF
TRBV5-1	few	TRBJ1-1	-	TGCGCCAGCAGCTTGGGCGTAGACACTGAAGCTTTCTTT	CASSLGVDTEAFF